Listed below are T cell receptor beta chains from one sample, sequenced in a study of response to subunit inactivated influenza vaccine. TCRdb reprocessed the RT-PCR reads with MiXCR, giving one entry per CDR3 protein. Of about 570,000 distinct CDR3 sequences in the sample, around 11% were seen once. Sample: PBMCs from blood, taken on the day of vaccination. Receptors originate from a man aged 45-60 years who received an inactivated influenza vaccine. Both conserved end residues are part of each CDR3. D genes are given only for firm matches.

v_call,d_call,j_call,cdr3_aa
TRBV20-1,TRBD2,TRBJ2-7,CSATPPLAGGHGLGEQYF
TRBV6-5,-,TRBJ2-6,CASSYIGVSSGANVLTF
TRBV29-1,-,TRBJ2-3,CSGGVSSGDTQYF
TRBV12-3/TRBV12-4,TRBD2,TRBJ2-1,CASSFNSGKYNEQFF
TRBV3-1,-,TRBJ2-3,CASSQMKLFTDTQYF
TRBV20-1,TRBD1,TRBJ2-4,CSAPMTGTKNIQYF
TRBV14,-,TRBJ2-1,CASSPRRGVFDEQFF
TRBV5-1,TRBD1,TRBJ1-3,CASSSQDRAFGNTIYF
TRBV20-1,TRBD2,TRBJ2-1,CSARGTSGVSYNEQFF
TRBV10-2,TRBD2,TRBJ2-3,CASRGTSGSRTDTQYF
TRBV7-2,TRBD1,TRBJ1-2,CASSFAQGAKGYTF
TRBV7-2,-,TRBJ1-5,CASSSSMAQPQHF
TRBV3-1,-,TRBJ1-5,CASSQGPQRNQPQHF
TRBV5-1,-,TRBJ2-7,CASSWGGTPVSYEQYF
TRBV7-6,-,TRBJ2-7,CASSLGTNYEQYF
TRBV12-3/TRBV12-4,-,TRBJ1-1,CASSLGNTEAFF
TRBV2,-,TRBJ2-7,CASSENPIATPYEQYF
TRBV6-5,-,TRBJ2-7,CASSYDPVQADSYEQYF
TRBV7-3,-,TRBJ2-7,CAPILEGYAPYEQYF
TRBV29-1,-,TRBJ2-5,CSVGIDQETQYF
TRBV20-1,TRBD2,TRBJ2-3,CSASYLAGGLDTQYF
TRBV20-1,TRBD1,TRBJ2-7,CSARRTGINSEQYF
TRBV7-6,TRBD2,TRBJ2-7,CASSISGLAGVYEQYF
TRBV27,-,TRBJ2-1,CASSLSGTHEQFF
TRBV7-8,-,TRBJ2-7,CASSPKGTQQYF
TRBV27,-,TRBJ1-5,CASSLWGRGQPQHF
TRBV6-2/TRBV6-3,-,TRBJ2-1,CASSYSGVAEQFF
TRBV20-1,TRBD2,TRBJ2-1,CSARANPSGTSGREGEQFF
TRBV29-1,TRBD2,TRBJ2-7,CSVGLAGFEQYF
TRBV4-2,TRBD2,TRBJ2-1,CASSQISSGGSEQFF
TRBV10-1,TRBD1,TRBJ2-7,CASPGGSYEQYF
TRBV7-9,-,TRBJ2-5,CASSLGETVQETQYF
TRBV5-1,-,TRBJ1-2,CASSLGANGYTF
TRBV7-8,-,TRBJ2-1,CASSILTGARNNEQFF
TRBV4-1,TRBD2,TRBJ2-2,CASTQGASGVNTGELFF
TRBV7-9,-,TRBJ1-1,CASSLEQVNTEAFF
TRBV7-2,-,TRBJ1-6,CASSSPRAGSPLHF
TRBV6-2/TRBV6-3,-,TRBJ2-3,CASSSPYTSSTDTQYF
TRBV4-3,-,TRBJ2-1,CASSLRDWDEQFF
TRBV5-1,-,TRBJ1-2,CASSQGPTYGYTF
TRBV6-5,TRBD1,TRBJ2-7,CASSYRDRGIYEQYF
TRBV7-9,TRBD1,TRBJ1-4,CASSLRTGMGEKLFF
TRBV20-1,TRBD1,TRBJ2-2,CSAGQGWDTGELFF
TRBV27,TRBD1,TRBJ1-6,CASSPDRFSPLHF
TRBV7-9,-,TRBJ2-2,CASSFQAWDTGELFF
TRBV7-2,-,TRBJ2-2,CASSLAWQGGTGELFF
TRBV14,TRBD2,TRBJ2-1,CASSRLGLAENEQFF
TRBV23-1,-,TRBJ2-7,CASSLPRWLPPDSYEQYF
TRBV5-8,TRBD2,TRBJ2-7,CASSSFRLAGNYEQYF
TRBV5-1,-,TRBJ1-2,CASGHGGLYNYGYTF
TRBV15,-,TRBJ2-1,CATSRDRGVLNEQFF
TRBV5-1,-,TRBJ2-3,CASSWRASSTDTQYF
TRBV7-2,-,TRBJ2-3,CASSLVRGTQYF
TRBV2,TRBD2,TRBJ2-1,CASAPFSGRGRNEQFF
TRBV7-8,-,TRBJ2-4,CASSPFRLAKNIQYF
TRBV5-1,TRBD1,TRBJ1-4,CASSLNPGQQEKLFF
TRBV20-1,TRBD2,TRBJ2-1,CSAGRLAGDITNEQFF